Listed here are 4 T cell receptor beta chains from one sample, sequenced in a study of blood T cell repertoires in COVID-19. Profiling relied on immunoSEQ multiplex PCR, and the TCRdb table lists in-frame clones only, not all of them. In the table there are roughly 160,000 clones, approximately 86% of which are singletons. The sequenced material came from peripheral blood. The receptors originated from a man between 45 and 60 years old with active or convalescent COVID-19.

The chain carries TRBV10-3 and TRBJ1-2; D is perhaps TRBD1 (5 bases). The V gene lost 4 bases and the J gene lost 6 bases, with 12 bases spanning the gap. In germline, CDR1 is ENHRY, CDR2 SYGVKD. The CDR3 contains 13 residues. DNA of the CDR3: TGTGCCATCAGTGTCAATCCGACAGATGGCTACACCTTC. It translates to CAISVNPTDGYTF.

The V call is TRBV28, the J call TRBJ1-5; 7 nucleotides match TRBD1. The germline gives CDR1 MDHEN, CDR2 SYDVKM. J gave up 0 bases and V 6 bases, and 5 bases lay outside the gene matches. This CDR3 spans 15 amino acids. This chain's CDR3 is CASRRQGNSNQPQHF. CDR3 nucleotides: TGTGCCAGCAGAAGACAGGGAAATAGCAATCAGCCCCAGCATTTT. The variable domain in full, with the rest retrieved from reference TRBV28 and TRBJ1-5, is DVKVTQSSRYLVKRTGEKVFLECVQDMDHENMFWYRQDPGLGLRLIYFSYDVKMKEKGDIPEGYSVSREKKERFSLILESASTNQTSMYLCASRRQGNSNQPQHFGDGTRLSIL.

DNA of the CDR3: TGTGCCAGCAGTCATGGGGCGTTGAACACCGGGGAGCTGTTTTTT. It yields the protein CASSHGALNTGELFF. V and J are TRBV6-5 and TRBJ2-2, with a tentative D call TRBD1 (5 bases). Trimming pared 5 bases from V and 1 base from J, leaving 11 bases between. Germline loops: CDR1 MNHEY, CDR2 SVGAGI. This CDR3 has 15 amino acids.

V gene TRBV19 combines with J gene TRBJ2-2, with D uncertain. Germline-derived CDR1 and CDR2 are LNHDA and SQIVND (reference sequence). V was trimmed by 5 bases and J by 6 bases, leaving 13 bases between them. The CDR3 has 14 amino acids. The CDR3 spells CASSSTVGAGELFF. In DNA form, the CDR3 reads TGTGCCAGTAGTTCTACAGTCGGTGCCGGGGAGCTGTTTTTT.